The next 29 T cell receptor beta chains were all read from a single sample in a study of cytomegalovirus exposure and HLA in healthy donors. Primers: 60 Vbeta forward and 13 Jbeta reverse. The method was immunoSEQ multiplex PCR; TCRdb's version includes in-frame clones alone and lacks a portion of them. The top ten clones hold more than 2.5% of a sample with under 150,000 clones, approximately 70% of them seen once. The sample taken for sequencing was PBMCs. The receptors shown here come from a woman in her fifties or sixties in good health and CMV-seropositive.

The chain employs TRBV19 and TRBJ1-1; 7 nucleotides agree with TRBD1. The CDR3 is 15 residues long. Trimming cost V 3 bases and J 10 bases; bases outside gene matches: 14. Germline V CDR1 and CDR2: LNHDA, SQIVND (reference sequence). The CDR3 loop reads CASSMNRGPSGGAFF. CDR3 sequence (DNA): TGTGCCAGTAGTATGAACAGGGGTCCCTCCGGGGGAGCTTTCTTT.

This clone was counted a few times. V usage is TRBV18 and J usage is TRBJ2-1, with 9 bases identical to TRBD1. V gave up 3 bases and J gave up 5 bases; unmatched junction bases: 11. The length of the CDR3 is 17 residues. Germline assignment: CDR1 KGHSH and CDR2 LQKENI. The CDR3 protein is CASSPVYRGLGNNEQFF. In DNA, the CDR3 is TGTGCCAGCTCACCCGTCTACAGGGGGCTGGGAAACAATGAGCAGTTCTTC. Based on the CDR3 plus reference TRBV18 and TRBJ2-1, the full variable domain is NAGVMQNPRHLVRRRGQEARLRCSPMKGHSHVYWYRQLPEEGLKFMVYLQKENIIDESGMPKERFSAEFPKEGPSILRIQQVVRGDSAAYFCASSPVYRGLGNNEQFFGPGTRLTVL.

This chain joins TRBV9 and TRBJ1-6; D not certain. The V end was cut by 0 bases, the J end by 10 bases, with 14 bases between. Per germline, CDR1 SGDLS and CDR2 YYNGEE. The CDR3 is 15 residues long. The CDR3 spells CASSVGLEINSPLHF. As DNA, the CDR3 is TGTGCCAGCAGCGTAGGACTTGAGATTAACTCACCCCTCCACTTT.

The chain joins TRBV5-4 to TRBJ2-7, with D possibly TRBD1 on 5 matching bases. The CDR3 has 15 amino acids. Trimming pared 3 bases from V and 5 bases from J, leaving 18 bases between. CDR1 SGHNT and CDR2 YYREEE come from the germline V gene (reference sequence). The CDR3 sequence is CASSSLGSLGHEQYF. The CDR3 coding sequence is TGTGCCAGCAGCTCGCTAGGTTCCCTGGGGCACGAGCAGTACTTC.

The chain carries TRBV7-2 and TRBJ1-5; D unclear. The germline CDR1 and CDR2 sequences are SGHTA and FQGNSA. This CDR3 has 15 amino acids. Trimming pared 1 base from V and 3 bases from J, leaving 10 bases between. The CDR3 loop reads CASSLGGRTNQPQHF. The CDR3 DNA reads TGTGCCAGCAGCTTAGGAGGCAGAACCAATCAGCCCCAGCATTTT.

The rearrangement links TRBV5-4 to TRBJ2-3; D remains ambiguous. The CDR3 is made up of 11 amino acids. With 6 bases removed from V and 8 bases from J, the gap between germline ends came to 10 bases. CDR1 is SGHNT, CDR2 YYREEE, per germline (reference sequence). The CDR3 nucleotides read TGTGCCAGCAACGAGCTCGGTACGCAGTATTTT. Its translation: CASNELGTQYF.

Only a few counts were recorded for this clone. The rearrangement uses TRBV6-5 and TRBJ2-7, with D unresolved. Germline CDR1 MNHEY, CDR2 SVGAGI. The V end was cut by 0 bases, the J end by 3 bases, with 12 bases between. The CDR3 covers 15 residues. Written as DNA, the CDR3 is TGTGCCAGCAGTTACTCGAAACAGACCAGCTACGAGCAGTACTTC. Translated: CASSYSKQTSYEQYF.

The V and J genes are TRBV7-3 and TRBJ1-6, with D perhaps matching TRBD1 (6 bases). CDR1 is SGHTA, CDR2 FQGTGA, per germline. The ends were cut back, 1 base at V and 9 bases at J, with 13 bases in the middle. There are 15 residues in the CDR3. The CDR3 DNA follows: TGTGCCAGCAGCTTAATCCCCGCGGGGGCTTCACCCCTCCACTTT. This sequence encodes CASSLIPAGASPLHF. The complete variable domain, with remaining parts taken from reference TRBV7-3 and TRBJ1-6, reads GAGVSQTPSNKVTEKGKYVELRCDPISGHTALYWYRQSLGQGPEFLIYFQGTGAADDSGLPNDRFFAVRPEGSVSTLKIQRTERGDSAVYLCASSLIPAGASPLHFGNGTRLTVT.

The chain carries TRBV10-3 and TRBJ2-5; D not certain. Trimming took off 5 bases at V and 6 bases at J, with 13 bases between the two ends. The CDR3 has 13 residues. CDR1 and CDR2 (germline): ENHRY, SYGVKD. Here the CDR3 reads CAISLQREKTQYF. In DNA form, the CDR3 reads TGTGCCATCAGTCTACAGAGAGAAAAGACCCAGTACTTC.

The chain is built from TRBV29-1 and TRBJ1-4, with 10 bases lining up with TRBD1. The length of the CDR3 is 14 residues. Trimming took 3 bases from V and 7 from J; bases not matched to a gene: 5. Germline V CDR1 and CDR2: SQVTM, ANQGSEA. The CDR3 sequence is CSVEEDRGLEKLFF. The CDR3 nucleotides are TGCAGCGTTGAGGAAGACAGGGGGCTTGAAAAACTGTTTTTT.

This chain joins TRBV5-5 and TRBJ1-2; no reliable D call. Germline lookup yields CDR1 SGHKS and CDR2 YYEKEE (reference sequence). V dropped 0 bases and J dropped 8 bases, with 14 bases sitting between them. The CDR3 sequence is 14 residues long. In nucleotides, the CDR3 is TGTGCCAGCAGCTTGGAAGGAGGGTGGAGAGGCTACACCTTC. This sequence encodes CASSLEGGWRGYTF.

This clone has just a few counts. This likely reflects a read error, since a far larger clone is one base away. The J gene is TRBJ1-1, the V gene TRBV10-1; D possibly corresponds to TRBD1 (5 bases). The CDR3 is 14 residues long. CDR1 is WNHNN, CDR2 SYGVQD, per germline (reference sequence). CDR3 region: CASSARGGSTEALF. The DNA for the CDR3 is TGCGCCAGCAGTGCCCGCGGGGGGAGCACTGAAGCTTTATTT.

Only a few counts were recorded for this clone. The J gene is TRBJ1-2, the V gene TRBV9, with no clear D. CDR1 is SGDLS, CDR2 YYNGEE, per germline. The V and J ends lost 0 bases and 4 bases respectively, with 13 bases between them. There are 15 residues in the CDR3. The CDR3, as DNA: TGTGCCAGCAGCGTAGCCCCATTGGAGGGCTATGGCTACACCTTC. It specifies CASSVAPLEGYGYTF.

This clone appeared a few times. The chain carries TRBV9 and TRBJ2-7; 12 bases line up with TRBD2. V lost 4 bases, J lost 5 bases, and 4 bases stayed unmatched. The germline gives CDR1 SGDLS, CDR2 YYNGEE. CDR3 length: 14 residues. CDR3 loop: CASSLAGGNDEQYF. In nucleotides, the CDR3 is TGTGCCAGCAGCCTAGCGGGGGGGAATGACGAGCAGTACTTC. Looking up the rest from reference TRBV9 and TRBJ2-7 gives the full variable domain: DSGVTQTPKHLITATGQRVTLRCSPRSGDLSVYWYQQSLDQGLQFLIQYYNGEERAKGNILERFSAQQFPDLHSELNLSSLELGDSALYFCASSLAGGNDEQYFGPGTRLTVT.

Only one count was recorded for this clone. The chain carries TRBV6-1 and TRBJ1-5; TRBD1 is a possible D gene (6 bases). The CDR3 consists of 17 residues. From germline, CDR1 is MNHNS and CDR2 SASEGT. The V end was cut by 4 bases, the J end by 0 bases, with 16 bases between. CDR3 coding DNA: TGTGCCAGCAGTGCCGGGACAAGGACGTATAGCAATCAGCCCCAGCATTTT. This sequence encodes CASSAGTRTYSNQPQHF.

This clone came up a few times. The chain carries TRBV9 and TRBJ1-3; D is unresolved. Between the trimmed V and J ends, which lost 3 bases and 0 bases, there was a span of 7 bases. The CDR3 extends over 14 amino acids. Germline CDR1 SGDLS, CDR2 YYNGEE. The CDR3 protein is CASSAEGSGNTIYF. CDR3 DNA sequence: TGTGCCAGCAGCGCCGAGGGCTCTGGAAACACCATATATTTT.

This chain uses TRBV15 with TRBJ1-6; D uncertain. Trimming shortened V by 0 bases and J by 7 bases, and 7 bases separated the two germline ends. This CDR3 contains 14 residues. Germline CDR1 LNHNV, CDR2 YYDKDF (reference sequence). CDR3 sequence: CATSRDNTNSPLHF. Written as DNA, the CDR3 is TGTGCCACCAGCAGAGATAACACCAATTCACCCCTCCACTTT.

As DNA, the CDR3 is TGTGCCAGCAGCCGCTACGCCGTTGAGCAGTTCTTC. Protein product: CASSRYAVEQFF. The chain couples TRBV7-2 to TRBJ2-1; D not resolved. Germline V CDR1 and CDR2: SGHTA, FQGNSA. CDR3 size: 12 residues. With 5 bases removed from V and 9 bases from J, the gap between germline ends came to 11 bases. The whole variable domain, filled in from reference TRBV7-2 and TRBJ2-1, reads GAGVSQSPSNKVTEKGKDVELRCDPISGHTALYWYRQSLGQGLEFLIYFQGNSAPDKSGLPSDRFSAERTGGSVSTLTIQRTQQEDSAVYLCASSRYAVEQFFGPGTRLTVL.

The V and J genes are TRBV10-3 and TRBJ1-2, with 9 bases that match TRBD1. The germline V gene has CDR1 ENHRY and CDR2 SYGVKD. The trim removed 7 bases at V and 6 bases at J, leaving 6 bases unmatched. The CDR3 has 13 residues. CDR3 in amino acids: CAINPDRGNGYTF. CDR3 sequence (DNA): TGTGCCATCAACCCGGACAGGGGAAATGGCTACACCTTC.

The genes are TRBV27 and TRBJ1-2; maybe TRBD1 (6 bases). V was clipped by 2 bases and J by 4 bases, with 14 bases between them. Germline values: CDR1 MNHEY, CDR2 SMNVEV (reference sequence). This CDR3 spans 15 amino acids. The CDR3 here is CASSLGPGAFYGYTF. The CDR3 nucleotides are TGTGCCAGCAGTTTAGGTCCAGGGGCGTTCTATGGCTACACCTTC.

This clone has a handful of counts. This chain links TRBV5-1 with TRBJ2-5; possible D gene TRBD2, 6 bases. This CDR3 spans 12 amino acids. The V end was cut by 6 bases, the J end by 2 bases, with 8 bases between. From germline, CDR1 is SGHRS and CDR2 YFSETQ. The CDR3 sequence is CASIGGQETQYF. Here the CDR3 DNA reads TGCGCCAGCATCGGGGGTCAAGAGACCCAGTACTTC.

The CDR3 region has the DNA TGTGCCAGCAGGGGGAGAGGAACCCTCTCCTATAATTCACCCCTCCACTTT. Translating it yields CASRGRGTLSYNSPLHF. This chain joins TRBV25-1 and TRBJ1-6; no clear D. Trimming stripped 6 bases from V and 0 bases from J, with 15 bases between. CDR3 length equals 17 residues. Germline CDR1 reads MGHDK; CDR2 reads SYGVNS. Complete variable domain (other parts from reference TRBV25-1 and TRBJ1-6): EADIYQTPRYLVIGTGKKITLECSQTMGHDKMYWYQQDPGMELHLIHYSYGVNSTEKGDLSSESTVSRIRTEHFPLTLESARPSHTSQYLCASRGRGTLSYNSPLHFGNGTRLTVT.

The gene calls are TRBV2 and TRBJ2-1, with 7 bases fitting TRBD1. J lost 9 bases, V lost 7 bases, and 6 bases had no gene match. This CDR3 contains 12 residues. Germline V gives CDR1 SNHLY, CDR2 FYNNEI. CDR3 coding DNA: TGTGCCAGCATAAGGGACAGAAGTGAGCAGTTCTTC. It translates to CASIRDRSEQFF.

In its sample, this clone was seen once. This CDR3 reads CASSPGLAGGAAHNEQFF. The CDR3 region has the DNA TGTGCCAGCAGCCCGGGACTAGCGGGGGGGGCCGCCCACAATGAGCAGTTCTTC. This chain connects TRBV7-9 to TRBJ2-1; 16 bases map to TRBD2. Germline loops: CDR1 SEHNR, CDR2 FQNEAQ (reference sequence). The CDR3 is made up of 18 amino acids. J lost 5 bases, V lost 5 bases, and 9 bases had no gene match.

Comment on this clone: One end of the junction fails to match germline, which may point to a read error. This chain joins TRBV29-1 and TRBJ1-1, with TRBD1 matching 9 bases. Germline CDR1 is SQVTM and CDR2 is ANQGSEA. The length of the CDR3 is 14 residues. The CDR3 coding sequence is TGCAGCGTTAAAGATGGAAGGACAGGGGCGCGGGCTTTCTTT. This gives the protein CSVKDGRTGARAFF.

The chain recombines TRBV6-5 with TRBJ1-6; D is uncertain. CDR3 length: 12 amino acids. The V gene lost 6 bases and the J gene lost 7 bases, with 7 bases spanning the gap. From germline, CDR1 is MNHEY and CDR2 SVGAGI. The CDR3 bases are TGTGCCAGCAGCCTCTTGAATTCACCCCTCCACTTT. It encodes CASSLLNSPLHF.

This chain's CDR3 is CASSSGTGGNTEAFF. CDR3 in DNA: TGTGCCAGTAGTTCGGGGACAGGGGGGAACACTGAAGCTTTCTTT. The chain uses TRBV19 and TRBJ1-1, with 11 bases aligning to TRBD1. This CDR3 spans 15 amino acids. Germline V gene data show CDR1 as LNHDA and CDR2 as SQIVND (reference sequence). Unmatched junction bases numbered 3, after V lost 5 bases and J lost 1 base.

This clone was seen more than once but under ten times. The chain is built from TRBV2 and TRBJ2-2; 8 bases line up with TRBD2. The CDR3 extends over 13 amino acids. With V trimmed by 11 bases and J by 4 bases, 6 bases remained unmatched. Germline V gives CDR1 SNHLY, CDR2 FYNNEI. CDR3 nucleotides: TGTGCCCGTAGCGGGGAAGGCACCGGGGAGCTGTTTTTT. It translates to CARSGEGTGELFF.

The chain combines TRBV6-6 with TRBJ2-7; TRBD1 aligns across 7 bases. J gave up 5 bases and V 7 bases, and 8 bases lay outside the gene matches. Per germline, CDR1 MNHNY and CDR2 SVGAGI (reference sequence). This CDR3 spans 13 amino acids. The CDR3, as DNA: TGTGCCAGCAAACTGACAGGGCCCAACGAGCAGTACTTC. This codes for CASKLTGPNEQYF.